These T cell receptor beta chains were read from a single sample in a study of CD8 T cells in ankylosing spondylitis. Via MiXCR, TCRdb re-called the 5' RACE reads, giving one row per CDR3 protein. The repertoire has around 25,000 distinct CDR3 sequences, 2% to 3% of them found once; the top ten carry 6.5% to 9.5%. Material for sequencing was blood, either unsorted or a sorted T cell fraction (not recorded which). The receptors derive from a female donor with ankylosing spondylitis or in good health (not recorded which). CDR3s leave out the opening cysteine and the closing phenylalanine or tryptophan.

v_gene,len,CDR3aa
TRBV9,16,ASSARTGQSSGANVLT
TRBV9,13,ASSKLTISEGEQY
TRBV9,13,ASSVDGTSTDTQY
TRBV9,13,ASSADGGGGTEAF
TRBV9,13,ASSVEAGGFETQY
TRBV9,13,ASSVRTGLTGELF
TRBV9,12,ASSGQTGPYEQY
TRBV9,13,ASSTGTGSGQPQH
TRBV9,11,ASSLRADYEQY
TRBV9,10,ASSVVGTEAF
TRBV9,14,ASSVDPLAAQETQY
TRBV9,13,ASSVDGTSGRPEY
TRBV9,11,ASSADRTTEAF
TRBV9,12,ASSPRSIGETQY
TRBV9,13,ASSRDSGLQETQY
TRBV9,11,ASSAQGGQPQH
TRBV9,13,ASSVQGATTGELF
TRBV9,13,ASSPDRGGYNEQF
TRBV9,13,ATGTSGGPGDTQY
TRBV9,13,ASSVSAGSGNTIY
TRBV9,13,ASSARGGGTGELF
TRBV9,13,ASSKRLAGDDTQY
TRBV9,14,ASSVGGRGTNEKLF
TRBV9,13,ASSSTGTGKETQY
TRBV9,12,ASSRTSGAYEQY
TRBV9,13,ASSVGREVDYGYT
TRBV9,13,ASSVAPGTNYGYT
TRBV9,14,ASSVAPDRATNGYT
TRBV9,12,ASSGDQGGYEQY
TRBV9,14,ASSVGQGQNREKLF
TRBV9,12,ASSVGSQNTEAF
TRBV21-1,10,ASSPHRGGYT
TRBV12-3/TRBV12-4,12,ASRPTGEGQGYT
TRBV9,15,ASSPRTSGSYINEQF
TRBV9,16,ASSAPGTEIIRSYEQY
TRBV9,13,ASSVRGGGNTEAF
TRBV9,12,ASSDQGVGNTIY
TRBV9,12,ASSVGYGNGELF
TRBV9,12,ASSPSGRAGELF
TRBV9,15,ASSVSLSGSGSYEQY
TRBV9,13,ASSLRGGQQETQY
TRBV9,11,ASSRQGDTEAF